Listed below are T cell receptor beta chains from one sample, sequenced in a study of blood T cell repertoires in COVID-19. Clones were read by immunoSEQ multiplex PCR, and TCRdb kept only the in-frame ones, dropping some. The sample consists of a few hundred thousand clones, about 89% of them appearing once. Sequencing was done on a sample of PBMCs or T cells enriched from blood (not recorded which). The source of these receptors is a woman between 40 and 55 years old who had recovered from COVID-19. CDR3s include the opening cysteine and the closing phenylalanine or tryptophan. The D gene is left open where the match is weak. Expanded clones get a size class; other rows say once, few or many, or leave the size out.

j_gene	abundance	d_gene	v_gene	CDR3nt	CDR3aa
TRBJ2-1	NA	TRBD1	TRBV7-2	TGTGCCAGCAGCTCTCCGCGACAGGGTAGGAATGAGCAGTTCTTC	CASSSPRQGRNEQFF
TRBJ1-2	NA	NA	TRBV5-1	TGCGCCAGCAGCTTCGCGGCGGAGATGGGCTATGGCTACACCTTC	CASSFAAEMGYGYTF
TRBJ2-1	NA	TRBD2	TRBV14	TGTGCCAGCAGCCAAGGACTAGCGCGGAAGTTCTTC	CASSQGLARKFF
TRBJ2-2	few	TRBD2	TRBV9	TGTGCCAGCAGCGTAGATCTAGCGGGGGGCCTCACCGGGGAGCTGTTTTTT	CASSVDLAGGLTGELFF
TRBJ1-6	NA	NA	TRBV5-1	TGCGCCAGCAGCGCGGAGTTCTATAATTCACCCCTCCACTTT	CASSAEFYNSPLHF
TRBJ2-2	once	NA	TRBV11-3	TGTGCCAGCAGCTTAACCCCGGTCTCGACCGGGGAGCTGTTTTTT	CASSLTPVSTGELFF
TRBJ2-1	NA	TRBD2	TRBV2	TGTGCCAGCAGTGAATGGGGGGGTGCAACCTACAATGAGCAGTTCTTC	CASSEWGGATYNEQFF
TRBJ1-2	NA	NA	TRBV3-1/TRBV3-2	TGTGCCAGCAGCCAAGATCCCGCCAGGGCTAACTATGGCTACACCTTC	CASSQDPARANYGYTF
TRBJ2-1	once	NA	TRBV4-3	TGCGCCAGCAGCCAAGAAGGGGGATCGGGAAACAATGAGCAGTTCTTC	CASSQEGGSGNNEQFF
TRBJ1-3	NA	NA	TRBV2	TGTGCCAGCAGTGCTGGACAGACCGGGGCTGGAAACACCATATATTTT	CASSAGQTGAGNTIYF
TRBJ2-7	NA	NA	TRBV2	TGTGCCAGCAGTCCAGACTACGAGCAGTACTTC	CASSPDYEQYF
TRBJ1-2	NA	NA	TRBV27	TGTGCCAGCAGTTCATCGGGACTCAGCTATGGCTACACCTTC	CASSSSGLSYGYTF
TRBJ1-1	few	NA	TRBV5-1	TGCGCCAGCAGTTTGGGGAGGGTTAACACTGAAGCTTTCTTT	CASSLGRVNTEAFF
TRBJ2-2	few	NA	TRBV7-9	TGTGCCGGGCAGACCGGGGAGCTGTTTTTT	CAGQTGELFF
TRBJ1-1	NA	NA	TRBV4-3	TGCGCCAGCAGCCTCGACCAAGGGGGCACTGAAGCTTTCTTT	CASSLDQGGTEAFF
TRBJ2-1	NA	NA	TRBV19	TGTGCCAGTACTTCAGGAAGCTCCTACAATGAGCAGTTCTTC	CASTSGSSYNEQFF
TRBJ2-2	NA	NA	TRBV19	TGTGCCAGTACCTCAGCCGACAGAGCGAACACCGGGGAGCTGTTTTTT	CASTSADRANTGELFF
TRBJ2-1	NA	NA	TRBV6-1	TGTGCCAGCAGTGAAGGCTCGCGGAACAATGAGCAGTTCTTC	CASSEGSRNNEQFF
TRBJ2-7	NA	NA	TRBV14	TGTGCCAGCAGCCAAGTACAGGGGACTGGCGAGCAGTACTTC	CASSQVQGTGEQYF
TRBJ2-2	NA	NA	TRBV23-1	TGCGCCAGCAGTCCCGCACTGAACACCGGGGAGCTGTTTTTT	CASSPALNTGELFF
TRBJ1-2	NA	NA	TRBV5-4	TGTGCCAGCAGCCTGCACGGGGATGGCTACACCTTC	CASSLHGDGYTF
TRBJ1-6	NA	NA	TRBV27	TGTCTCCTCAGGGATCTAAGTTCACCCCTCCACTTT	CLLRDLSSPLHF
TRBJ1-2	NA	NA	TRBV28	TGTGCCAGCAGTTTAGCGGACACCCTTGGGTATGGCTACACCTTC	CASSLADTLGYGYTF
TRBJ2-7	NA	TRBD2	TRBV10-3	TGTGCCATCAGTGAACAGCGGGAGTTAACCTACGAGCAGTACTTC	CAISEQRELTYEQYF
TRBJ1-6	NA	TRBD1	TRBV30	TGTGCCTGGAGTCCCCGGCAGGGGGCGAATTCACCCCTCCACTTT	CAWSPRQGANSPLHF
TRBJ2-2	NA	TRBD2	TRBV12-5	TGTGCTAGTGTCCAAACGGCGGGAGGGTACACCGGGGAGCTGTTTTTT	CASVQTAGGYTGELFF